This TCR beta chain is drawn from a study of T cells in Graves' hyperthyroidism and ophthalmopathy (dated by TCRdb to the late 2010s). Notes on the research overall: Peripheral blood was sampled at the time of initial diagnosis, prior to any treatment. Prospective prediction of ophthalmopathy was tested in an independent validation cohort of 18 to 20 hyperthyroidism patients and some 17 patients who later progressed to ophthalmopathy. According to the paper, TCR Vbeta CDR3 sequencing was carried out on more than 120 peripheral blood samples, which came from some 41 ophthalmopathy, under 80 hyperthyroidism and roughly 17 progressor patients. The roughly 94 discovery patients were randomly split 7:3 into training and test sets. After sampling, hyperthyroidism patients received methimazole starting at 30 mg daily, and ophthalmopathy patients received high-dose intravenous methylprednisolone. In about six Graves' hyperthyroidism patients, the study also compared T-cell repertoires from thyroid tissue with T-cell repertoires from blood. A discovery cohort of roughly 100 patients, 43 with Graves' ophthalmopathy and 57 with stable Graves' hyperthyroidism, was used to find distinguishing TCR V-J signatures.

For CDR1 and CDR2, the germline V gene (reference sequence) lists SEHNR and FQNEAQ. V trim: 5 bases; J trim: 4 bases; unmatched bases: 7. The CDR3 measures 15 amino acids from cysteine to phenylalanine. The DNA shown is the 45-base CDR3, in frame from base 1. Hyperthyroidism patients were newly diagnosed, with disease duration under 2 months, and aged 18 to 65 years. Any patient with an uncontrolled infection, another autoimmune disease, pregnancy or lactation was excluded. Diagnoses were based on clinical symptoms, serum thyroxine and TRAb, thyroid ultrasound and orbital computed tomography. For progressor patients, blood was drawn at the first diagnosis of hyperthyroidism, before any ophthalmopathy symptoms had appeared. PBMCs were isolated from about 9.1 ml of fresh peripheral blood by Ficoll-Paque density gradient centrifugation. Progressor patients were initially diagnosed with Graves' hyperthyroidism and developed ophthalmopathy during follow-up. Trizol reagent was used to extract total RNA, and RNA quality was then checked on an Agilent 2100 Bioanalyzer.

The study at large found these results: In cross-validation, a model built on a 13 V-J signature told ophthalmopathy apart from stable hyperthyroidism with 85% to 90% sensitivity and 81% to 82% specificity, and in testing the same model reached 80%/75%. Blood samples also contained most of the expanded thyroid clonotypes (frequency above 0.001), which suggests that blood repertoires may reflect thyroid immune responses. In validation, progression to ophthalmopathy was predicted by the model with 65% to 71% sensitivity and 72% to 80% specificity, a median of approximately 6.5 months before onset. No statistical method was used to fix the sample size in advance, and group allocation was not hidden from the investigators.

This clonotype was detected only a few times. What antigen it recognizes has not been identified. There are no base qualities to consult, and no much larger clone falls within one base. TCR beta CDR3 regions were amplified from RNA transcripts. The TCR CDR3 was subjected to a first round of RT-PCR using the HTBI primer set and the Qiagen OneStep RT-PCR kit. Libraries were constructed in a second round of multiplex PCR, after which size selection and purification were carried out. Paired-end sequencing of the libraries was performed with 100 bp reads on an Illumina HiSeq2000. The source study handled its data this way. SOAPnuke was used to process the raw data, removing reads that contained adapters or uncalled bases, had a mean Phred below 15, or lacked an exact match to the constant primer or identifier. COPE v1.2.5 was used to merge high-quality paired reads, and clonotypes were defined as unique nucleotide sequences. Clonotypes were aligned to IMGT TRBV, TRBD and TRBJ reference segments using MiTCR v1.1. Analysis was restricted to V-J combinations with a frequency above 0.0001, which covered about 99% of repertoires. The TCS score was defined as the ratio of F50 (clonal expansion) to E x V (chaos), calculated using BLOSUM62-based TCRdist between CDR3 peptides within each V-J. Welch's t-statistics and random forest reduced some 510 V-J features to 13, which were used in a naive Bayes classifier (R e1071). The public reads were reanalyzed by TCRdb: fastp trimming at Q25, MiXCR alignment, in-frame beta chains only. Rows merge per CDR3 protein into single entries with the most common DNA and genes. The V and J calls, along with clone size, are taken from TCRdb and not from the paper's own processing. This sample is represented by some 350,000 distinct CDR3 sequences; about a sixth of them were singletons. Of the sample, 25% to 30% is held by the ten largest clones.

The chain is assembled from TRBV7-9 and TRBJ1-2; 10 middle bases align to TRBD1. Sequencing used blood. The sequence derives from a woman aged 18-30 years with Graves' hyperthyroidism that later progressed to Graves' ophthalmopathy. Here is the DNA: TGTGCCAGCAGCAAAGACAGGGGGCTTATCTATGGCTACACCTTC. Its product reads: CASSKDRGLIYGYTF.